Shown below are 6 T cell receptor beta chains from a single sample sequenced in a study of cytomegalovirus exposure and HLA in healthy donors. The study ran its PCR with 60 Vbeta and 13 Jbeta primers. Sequenced by immunoSEQ multiplex PCR; TCRdb stores in-frame clones only, minus some. The sample lists more than 150,000 clones, around 83% seen once, with 1.5% to 2% in the top ten. The source material was PBMCs. The receptors derive from a man between 45 and 60 years old in good health and CMV-seronegative.

V is TRBV7-2 and J is TRBJ1-6; maybe TRBD1 (6 bases). From germline, CDR1 is SGHTA and CDR2 FQGNSA. V dropped 1 base and J dropped 9 bases, with 13 bases sitting between them. CDR3 length: 15 residues. CDR3 DNA: TGTGCCAGCAGCTTAGGAGACAGGACCCTTTCACCCCTCCACTTT. Protein: CASSLGDRTLSPLHF.

The gene calls are TRBV7-6 and TRBJ2-1, with D perhaps TRBD2 (6 bases). CDR3 length: 15 residues. Trimming removed 6 bases at V and 5 bases at J, with 17 bases between. Germline lookup yields CDR1 SGHVS and CDR2 FNYEAQ. The CDR3 region is CASSQRGTYDNEQFF. Written as DNA, the CDR3 is TGTGCCAGCAGTCAACGGGGGACGTATGACAATGAGCAGTTCTTC.

The chain links TRBV11-2 to TRBJ1-1; D gene unclear. Germline V gene data show CDR1 as SGHAT and CDR2 as FQNNGV. The CDR3 runs 14 residues. V gave up 5 bases and J gave up 7 bases, with 17 bases separating them. The DNA of the CDR3 is TGTGCCAGCAGCCAAATCGAACGGGGTAATGAAGCTTTCTTT. Its translation: CASSQIERGNEAFF.

The chain has TRBV7-6 and TRBJ1-5, with TRBD1 as a possible D gene (6 bases). CDR1 is SGHVS and CDR2 is FNYEAQ in the germline V gene. The CDR3 covers 14 residues. V was cut by 5 bases and J by 5 bases, with 13 bases left in between. In DNA, the CDR3 is TGTGCCAGCAGCCCATGGGCAGGGGATCAGCCCCAGCATTTT. Its protein product is CASSPWAGDQPQHF.

The CDR3 DNA follows: TGTGCCAGCAGCCAGGCGACAGGGGGCAACGAGCAGTACTTC. It yields the protein CASSQATGGNEQYF. V gene TRBV4-2 combines with J gene TRBJ2-7, with 10 bases matching TRBD1. The CDR3 contains 14 residues. Germline lookup yields CDR1 LGHNA and CDR2 YNFKEQ. Trimming removed 3 bases from V and 5 bases from J; junction bases left unmatched: 4.

The chain recombines TRBV6-1 with TRBJ1-2; D possibly corresponds to TRBD1 (5 bases). Per germline, CDR1 MNHNS and CDR2 SASEGT. This CDR3 has 12 residues. The V end was cut by 7 bases, the J end by 5 bases, with 11 bases between. This CDR3 is CASTSGRYGYTF. The CDR3 nucleotides are TGTGCCAGCACGTCAGGGCGATATGGCTACACCTTC.